A selection of T cell receptor beta chains follows, all from one sample in a study of blood T cell repertoires in COVID-19. Assay: immunoSEQ multiplex PCR; the TCRdb copy retains only in-frame clones and omits some. Of about 360,000 clones listed, less than 90% are singletons. The sample consisted of peripheral blood. These receptors were collected from a woman aged 60-75 years with COVID-19, enrolled during active disease. The CDR3 runs from the conserved cysteine through the conserved F or W. D genes are given only for firm matches. Clone sizes are given selectively: once, few, many, or a class where the clone is expanded.

d_gene: NA
v_gene: TRBV7-3
abundance: NA
j_gene: TRBJ1-1
CDR3aa: CASSLAGQNTEAFF
CDR3nt: TGTGCCAGCAGCTTAGCGGGCCAGAACACTGAAGCTTTCTTT

d_gene: TRBD1
v_gene: TRBV9
abundance: NA
j_gene: TRBJ2-5
CDR3aa: CASSDMQGAWETQYF
CDR3nt: TGTGCCAGCAGTGATATGCAGGGGGCATGGGAGACCCAGTACTTC

d_gene: TRBD1
v_gene: TRBV7-9
abundance: NA
j_gene: TRBJ1-2
CDR3aa: CASSLETGAGYTF
CDR3nt: TGTGCCAGCAGCTTAGAAACAGGGGCTGGCTACACCTTC

d_gene: NA
v_gene: TRBV5-8
abundance: NA
j_gene: TRBJ1-1
CDR3aa: CASSLVAGGPNTEAFF
CDR3nt: TGTGCCAGCAGCTTGGTCGCGGGCGGGCCGAACACTGAAGCTTTCTTT

d_gene: TRBD2
v_gene: TRBV19
abundance: NA
j_gene: TRBJ2-1
CDR3aa: CASIKGRESYNEQFF
CDR3nt: TGTGCCAGTATCAAGGGGAGGGAGTCCTACAATGAGCAGTTCTTC

d_gene: NA
v_gene: TRBV7-9
abundance: NA
j_gene: TRBJ1-5
CDR3aa: CASSFAERGGQPQHF
CDR3nt: TGTGCCAGCAGCTTCGCCGAGAGAGGGGGACAGCCCCAGCATTTT

d_gene: TRBD2
v_gene: TRBV5-1
abundance: NA
j_gene: TRBJ2-3
CDR3aa: CASSFPLADHTDTQYF
CDR3nt: TGCGCCAGCAGCTTCCCCCTAGCGGATCACACAGATACGCAGTATTTT

d_gene: TRBD2
v_gene: TRBV7-7
abundance: NA
j_gene: TRBJ2-5
CDR3aa: CASSLGLAGRPGTQYF
CDR3nt: TGTGCCAGCAGCCTCGGACTAGCGGGGAGGCCAGGCACCCAGTACTTC

d_gene: NA
v_gene: TRBV7-8
abundance: NA
j_gene: TRBJ1-1
CDR3aa: CASSSGAGAEAFF
CDR3nt: TGTGCCAGCAGCTCGGGGGCGGGAGCTGAAGCTTTCTTT

d_gene: TRBD1
v_gene: TRBV11-3
abundance: NA
j_gene: TRBJ1-5
CDR3aa: CASSSGTGENQPQHF
CDR3nt: TGTGCCAGCAGTTCCGGGACAGGGGAAAATCAGCCCCAGCATTTT

d_gene: NA
v_gene: TRBV6-5
abundance: NA
j_gene: TRBJ1-1
CDR3aa: CASIAVRTKTEAFF
CDR3nt: TGTGCCAGCATAGCAGTAAGAACGAAGACTGAAGCTTTCTTT

d_gene: NA
v_gene: TRBV5-1
abundance: NA
j_gene: TRBJ2-2
CDR3aa: CASSFWGENTGELFF
CDR3nt: TGCGCCAGCAGCTTCTGGGGGGAGAACACCGGGGAGCTGTTTTTT

d_gene: NA
v_gene: TRBV7-3
abundance: NA
j_gene: TRBJ2-5
CDR3aa: CAPPVETQETQYF
CDR3nt: TGTGCCCCCCCCGTGGAGACCCAAGAGACCCAGTACTTC

d_gene: TRBD1
v_gene: TRBV6-5
abundance: NA
j_gene: TRBJ2-7
CDR3aa: CASSLSGQFFEQYF
CDR3nt: TGTGCCAGCAGTCTCTCGGGACAGTTCTTCGAGCAGTACTTC

d_gene: TRBD2
v_gene: TRBV7-3
abundance: NA
j_gene: TRBJ2-1
CDR3aa: CASSLLGEGEQFF
CDR3nt: TGTGCCAGCAGCTTACTGGGGGAGGGTGAGCAGTTCTTC

d_gene: NA
v_gene: TRBV30
abundance: once
j_gene: TRBJ1-2
CDR3aa: CAVKQEDGYTF
CDR3nt: TGTGCTGTAAAGCAGGAGGATGGCTACACCTTC

d_gene: NA
v_gene: TRBV30
abundance: NA
j_gene: TRBJ2-1
CDR3aa: CAWSPTRNEQFF
CDR3nt: TGTGCCTGGAGTCCGACCAGGAATGAGCAGTTCTTC

d_gene: NA
v_gene: TRBV27
abundance: NA
j_gene: TRBJ2-3
CDR3aa: CASSWVGPADTQYF
CDR3nt: TGTGCCAGCAGTTGGGTGGGGCCTGCAGATACGCAGTATTTT

d_gene: NA
v_gene: TRBV6-5
abundance: NA
j_gene: TRBJ1-1
CDR3aa: CASNGSGRNTEAFF
CDR3nt: TGTGCCAGCAACGGTAGCGGGCGGAACACTGAAGCTTTCTTT

d_gene: NA
v_gene: TRBV7-3
abundance: NA
j_gene: TRBJ2-2
CDR3aa: CASSLNYGELFF
CDR3nt: TGTGCCAGCAGCCTCAACTACGGGGAGCTGTTTTTT

d_gene: TRBD1
v_gene: TRBV5-1
abundance: NA
j_gene: TRBJ2-7
CDR3aa: CASSLTSGTGGSGQYF
CDR3nt: TGCGCCAGCAGCTTGACCTCCGGGACAGGGGGCTCTGGGCAGTACTTC

d_gene: TRBD1
v_gene: TRBV18
abundance: NA
j_gene: TRBJ1-3
CDR3aa: CASSPGQGGNTIYF
CDR3nt: TGTGCCAGCTCTCCCGGACAGGGTGGAAACACCATATATTTT

d_gene: TRBD1
v_gene: TRBV11-3
abundance: NA
j_gene: TRBJ1-6
CDR3aa: CASSLRQGDNSPLHF
CDR3nt: TGTGCCAGCAGCTTAAGACAGGGCGATAATTCACCCCTCCACTTT

d_gene: NA
v_gene: TRBV6-5
abundance: NA
j_gene: TRBJ1-1
CDR3aa: CASSMSGTEAFF
CDR3nt: TGTGCCAGCAGTATGTCGGGTACTGAAGCTTTCTTT

d_gene: NA
v_gene: TRBV2
abundance: NA
j_gene: TRBJ2-5
CDR3aa: CASTSPGETQYF
CDR3nt: TGTGCCAGCACCTCCCCGGGGGAGACCCAGTACTTC

d_gene: NA
v_gene: TRBV27
abundance: NA
j_gene: TRBJ1-2
CDR3aa: CASSLQINYGYTF
CDR3nt: TGTGCCAGCTCGCTACAGATTAACTATGGCTACACCTTC

d_gene: NA
v_gene: TRBV19
abundance: NA
j_gene: TRBJ1-2
CDR3aa: CASSPDTYGYTF
CDR3nt: TGTGCCAGTAGCCCGGACACCTATGGCTACACCTTC

d_gene: NA
v_gene: TRBV19
abundance: NA
j_gene: TRBJ1-4
CDR3aa: CASSISGKGRFTNEKLFF
CDR3nt: TGTGCCAGTAGTATAAGCGGGAAGGGGAGGTTCACTAATGAAAAACTGTTTTTT

d_gene: TRBD2
v_gene: TRBV11-3
abundance: NA
j_gene: TRBJ2-1
CDR3aa: CASSLGTGGYNEQFF
CDR3nt: TGTGCCAGCAGCTTAGGGACGGGGGGCTACAATGAGCAGTTCTTC

d_gene: TRBD1
v_gene: TRBV2
abundance: few
j_gene: TRBJ1-6
CDR3aa: CAIAGGGNSPLHF
CDR3nt: TGTGCCATTGCAGGGGGCGGTAATTCACCCCTCCACTTT

d_gene: NA
v_gene: TRBV7-9
abundance: NA
j_gene: TRBJ1-2
CDR3aa: CASRTGGDDYGYTF
CDR3nt: TGTGCCAGCAGGACGGGGGGCGATGACTATGGCTACACCTTC

d_gene: NA
v_gene: TRBV6-5
abundance: NA
j_gene: TRBJ1-5
CDR3aa: CASSHRAGDIQPQHF
CDR3nt: TGTGCCAGCAGCCACAGGGCAGGGGATATTCAGCCCCAGCATTTT

d_gene: TRBD1
v_gene: TRBV27
abundance: once
j_gene: TRBJ1-6
CDR3aa: CASSLGTGHYNSPLHF
CDR3nt: TGTGCCAGCAGTTTAGGGACAGGGCACTATAATTCACCCCTCCACTTT

d_gene: TRBD1
v_gene: TRBV5-1
abundance: NA
j_gene: TRBJ1-1
CDR3aa: CASRIVQGATEAFF
CDR3nt: TGCGCCAGCAGAATAGTACAGGGGGCGACTGAAGCTTTCTTT

d_gene: NA
v_gene: TRBV5-8
abundance: NA
j_gene: TRBJ2-3
CDR3aa: CASSLGVGTQDTQYF
CDR3nt: TGTGCCAGCAGCTTGGGGGTCGGGACTCAAGATACGCAGTATTTT

d_gene: TRBD1
v_gene: TRBV7-9
abundance: NA
j_gene: TRBJ2-5
CDR3aa: CASSFPGDRQETQYF
CDR3nt: TGTGCCAGCAGCTTCCCCGGGGACAGGCAAGAGACCCAGTACTTC

d_gene: NA
v_gene: TRBV2
abundance: once
j_gene: TRBJ2-4
CDR3aa: CASSEGVQVVAKNIQYF
CDR3nt: TGTGCCAGCAGTGAAGGGGTGCAGGTAGTAGCCAAAAACATTCAGTACTTC

d_gene: NA
v_gene: TRBV11-2
abundance: NA
j_gene: TRBJ1-4
CDR3aa: CASSLRGLGGLRTNEKLFF
CDR3nt: TGTGCCAGCAGCTTAAGGGGCCTAGGGGGTCTTCGGACTAATGAAAAACTGTTTTTT

d_gene: NA
v_gene: TRBV30
abundance: NA
j_gene: TRBJ2-7
CDR3aa: CAWSVLGASYEQYF
CDR3nt: TGTGCCTGGAGTGTGCTAGGGGCCTCCTACGAGCAGTACTTC

d_gene: TRBD1
v_gene: TRBV6-4
abundance: few
j_gene: TRBJ2-7
CDR3aa: CASSDSDRGEQYF
CDR3nt: TGTGCCAGCAGTGACTCAGACAGGGGAGAGCAGTACTTC

d_gene: TRBD1
v_gene: TRBV24-1
abundance: NA
j_gene: TRBJ2-1
CDR3aa: CATGTGDYNEQFF
CDR3nt: TGTGCCACCGGGACAGGGGATTACAATGAGCAGTTCTTC

d_gene: NA
v_gene: TRBV7-2
abundance: once
j_gene: TRBJ2-7
CDR3aa: CASSMGGRTYEQYF
CDR3nt: TGTGCCAGCAGCATGGGAGGCAGGACCTACGAGCAGTACTTC

d_gene: NA
v_gene: TRBV7-9
abundance: once
j_gene: TRBJ2-7
CDR3aa: CASSLVGDYEQYF
CDR3nt: TGTGCCAGCAGCTTGGTCGGGGATTACGAGCAGTACTTC

d_gene: TRBD1
v_gene: TRBV25-1
abundance: NA
j_gene: TRBJ2-3
CDR3aa: CASSETGGEDTQYF
CDR3nt: TGTGCCAGCAGTGAGACAGGGGGCGAAGATACGCAGTATTTT